The clone carrying this T cell receptor beta chain has a handful of counts. Assay: immunoSEQ multiplex PCR; the TCRdb copy retains only in-frame clones and omits some. The data show 12,000 or so clones, 81% seen once. People who had autoimmune disease history or systemic immunosuppression were excluded. Trimming removed 6 bases from V and 8 bases from J, with 14 bases in between. Germline V gene data show CDR1 as ENHRY and CDR2 as SYGVKD. This CDR3 has 13 amino acids. The sample originates from a study of OX40 agonist ivuxolimab in advanced cancers. The V gene is TRBV10-3, the J gene TRBJ2-1; maybe TRBD2 (5 bases). The sample consisted of CD4+ or CD8+ T cells sorted from blood, taken in a trial of the OX40 agonist ivuxolimab. The source is an adult with an advanced solid tumor such as melanoma, head and neck, liver or kidney cancer. The CDR3 spells CAIRDVVEDEQFF. In DNA form, the CDR3 reads TGTGCCATCAGAGATGTGGTGGAGGATGAGCAGTTCTTC.